This TCR beta chain was profiled in a study of blood T cell repertoires in COVID-19. Sequencing used immunoSEQ multiplex PCR; TCRdb keeps in-frame clones, though not all of them. The table includes fewer than 50,000 clones, approximately 80% detected once. Trimming removed 0 bases from V and 2 bases from J, with 5 bases in between. CDR3 size: 13 residues. Germline CDR1 KGHSH, CDR2 LQKENI. This chain connects TRBV18 to TRBJ2-7; D is ambiguous. The clonotype originates from a man aged 45 to 65 with active COVID-19. The sample taken for sequencing was peripheral blood. The CDR3 DNA reads as TGTGCCAGCTCACCACCGGCAACCTACGAGCAGTACTTC. Protein: CASSPPATYEQYF.